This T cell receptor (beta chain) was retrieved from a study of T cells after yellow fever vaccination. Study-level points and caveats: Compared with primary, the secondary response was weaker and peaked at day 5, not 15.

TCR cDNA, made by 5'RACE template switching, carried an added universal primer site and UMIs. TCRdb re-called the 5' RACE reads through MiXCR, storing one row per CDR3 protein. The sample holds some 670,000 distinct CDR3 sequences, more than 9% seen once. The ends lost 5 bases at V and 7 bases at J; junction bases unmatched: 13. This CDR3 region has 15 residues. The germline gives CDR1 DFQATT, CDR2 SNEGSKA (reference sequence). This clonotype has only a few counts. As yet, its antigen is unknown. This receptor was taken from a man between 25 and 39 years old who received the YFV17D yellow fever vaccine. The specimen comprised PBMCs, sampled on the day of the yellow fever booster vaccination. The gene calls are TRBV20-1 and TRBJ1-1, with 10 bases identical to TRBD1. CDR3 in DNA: TGCAGTGCTGTGGGTCGACAGGGGGCGAAGGTTGAAGCTTTCTTT. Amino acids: CSAVGRQGAKVEAFF.